This T cell receptor (beta chain) is from a study of T cell repertoires in cytomegalovirus infection. Study-wide background: An indication of both CMV infection and matching HLA type came from public TCR beta signatures.

Study-level results: Cumulative frequency of public TCR beta families picked out carriers of CMV plus the relevant HLA. Dominating the ex vivo response were HLA-C-restricted CMV-specific TCR beta clonotypes.

The CDR3 is made up of 16 amino acids. Germline V gene data show CDR1 as MNHEY and CDR2 as SVGEGT. Unmatched junction bases numbered 9, after V lost 2 bases and J lost 5 bases. Note on this clonotype: Antigen: not known.

TCRdb re-called the reads with MiXCR, one entry per CDR3 protein. The table includes about 160,000 distinct CDR3 sequences, 15% to 20% detected once. The specimen was CD8+ T cells from PBMCs. This TCR derives from a human donor in good health (CMV status not recorded). Some clones in this sample may be carry-over from other donors' samples. The chain combines TRBV6-2 or TRBV6-3 with TRBJ2-3; 8 bases agree with TRBD2. CDR3 in DNA: TGTGCCAGCAGTTACGGTCCCTCAACTAGCGGAGATACGCAGTATTTT. Encoded protein: CASSYGPSTSGDTQYF.